This T cell receptor (beta chain) was identified during a study of blood T cell repertoires in COVID-19. Across the whole study: Both acute and convalescent COVID-19 samples were obtained from the United States, Italy and Spain. PBMCs, B-cell-depleted T cells, or T cells provided the cDNA or gDNA that made up the material.

The V end lost 0 bases, the J end lost 0 bases, and 9 bases lay between the germline ends. The CDR3 contains 15 residues. Germline V CDR1 and CDR2: SGHNT, YYREEE (reference sequence). In the original workflow: Amplification of reference gene primers provided the estimated nucleated cell counts. Some clones are missing from TCRdb's copy, which holds only in-frame ones; the method was immunoSEQ multiplex PCR. V and J calls and clone size are as listed in that table; D and trimming were resolved from the DNA. The data contain approximately 200,000 clones, about 85% of them singletons. The sequence derives from a woman between 25 and 40 years old with active or convalescent COVID-19. Material: peripheral blood. The V gene is TRBV5-4, the J gene TRBJ2-5; a possible D gene is TRBD2 (5 bases). In DNA form, the CDR3 reads TGTGCCAGCAGCTTGGCTTCGGGGAACCAAGAGACCCAGTACTTC. This codes for CASSLASGNQETQYF.